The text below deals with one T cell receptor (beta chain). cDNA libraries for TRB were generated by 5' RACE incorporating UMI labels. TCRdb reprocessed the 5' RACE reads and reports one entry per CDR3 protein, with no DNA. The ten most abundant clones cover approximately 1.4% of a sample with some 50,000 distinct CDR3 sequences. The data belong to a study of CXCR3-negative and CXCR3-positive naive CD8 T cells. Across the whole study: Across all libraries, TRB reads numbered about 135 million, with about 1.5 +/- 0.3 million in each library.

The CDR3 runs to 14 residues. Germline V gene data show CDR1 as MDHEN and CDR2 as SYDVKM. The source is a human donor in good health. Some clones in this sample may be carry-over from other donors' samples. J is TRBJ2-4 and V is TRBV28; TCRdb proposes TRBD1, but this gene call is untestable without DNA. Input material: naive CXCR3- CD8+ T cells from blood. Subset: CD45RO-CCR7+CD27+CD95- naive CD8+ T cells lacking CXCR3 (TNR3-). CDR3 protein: CASNRGGGGNIQYF. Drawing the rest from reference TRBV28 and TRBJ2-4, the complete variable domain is DVKVTQSSRYLVKRTGEKVFLECVQDMDHENMFWYRQDPGLGLRLIYFSYDVKMKEKGDIPEGYSVSREKKERFSLILESASTNQTSMYLCASNRGGGGNIQYFGAGTRLSVL.